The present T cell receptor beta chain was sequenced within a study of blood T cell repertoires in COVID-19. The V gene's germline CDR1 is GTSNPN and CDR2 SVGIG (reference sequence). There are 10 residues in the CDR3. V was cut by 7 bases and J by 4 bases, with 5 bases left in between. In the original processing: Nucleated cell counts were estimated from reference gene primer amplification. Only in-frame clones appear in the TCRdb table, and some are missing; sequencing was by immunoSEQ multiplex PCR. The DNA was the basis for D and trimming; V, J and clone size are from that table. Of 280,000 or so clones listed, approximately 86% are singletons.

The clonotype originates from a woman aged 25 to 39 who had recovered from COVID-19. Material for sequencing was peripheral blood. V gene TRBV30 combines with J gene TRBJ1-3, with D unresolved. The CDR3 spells CASGGNTIYF. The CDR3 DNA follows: TGTGCCTCAGGAGGAAACACCATATATTTT.